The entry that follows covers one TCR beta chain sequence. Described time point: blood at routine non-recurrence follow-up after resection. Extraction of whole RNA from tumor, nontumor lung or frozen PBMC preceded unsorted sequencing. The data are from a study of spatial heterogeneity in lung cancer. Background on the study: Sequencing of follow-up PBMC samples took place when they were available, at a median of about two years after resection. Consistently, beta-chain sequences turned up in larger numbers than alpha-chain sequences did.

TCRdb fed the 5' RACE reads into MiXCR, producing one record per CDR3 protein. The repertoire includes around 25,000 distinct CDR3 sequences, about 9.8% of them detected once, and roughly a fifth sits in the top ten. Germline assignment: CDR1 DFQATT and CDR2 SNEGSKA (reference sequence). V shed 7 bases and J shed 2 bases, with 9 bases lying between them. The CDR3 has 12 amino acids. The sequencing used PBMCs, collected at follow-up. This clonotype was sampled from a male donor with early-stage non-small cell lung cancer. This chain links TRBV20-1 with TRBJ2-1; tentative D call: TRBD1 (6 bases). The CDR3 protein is CSGQGTYNEQFF. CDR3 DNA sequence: TGCAGTGGGCAGGGGACCTACAATGAGCAGTTCTTC.